One sample yielded the 9 T cell receptor beta chains listed below, sequenced in a study of T cells in Graves' hyperthyroidism and ophthalmopathy. Using RNA transcripts as the source, TCR beta CDR3 regions were amplified. A set of HTBI primers served as the primers for a first-round RT-PCR of the TCR CDR3. TCRdb called the multiplex PCR reads again in MiXCR, with one record for every CDR3 protein. The sample shows 200,000 to 250,000 distinct CDR3 sequences, 15% to 20% of them seen only once. Sequenced: blood. These receptors originate from a man between 35 and 55 years old with Graves' hyperthyroidism.

This clonotype has a handful of counts. The chain combines TRBV7-2 with TRBJ2-2, with 11 bases fitting TRBD1. CDR3 size: 14 residues. J was trimmed by 6 bases and V by 6 bases; bases with no gene match: 3. Germline V gene sequence: CDR1 SGHTA, CDR2 FQGNSA. DNA of the CDR3: TGTGCCAGCAGTTGGGACAGGGGGGCCGGGGAGCTGTTTTTT. Amino acid sequence: CASSWDRGAGELFF.

This clonotype was seen ten or more times. The chain is built from TRBV20-1 and TRBJ1-5; perhaps TRBD1 as D (6 bases). CDR3 length: 16 amino acids. The V gene's germline CDR1 is DFQATT and CDR2 SNEGSKA (reference sequence). V was clipped by 4 bases and J by 2 bases, with 18 bases between them. The CDR3 sequence is CSATPSAGGRNQPQHF. CDR3 bases: TGCAGTGCTACCCCCTCAGCTGGGGGGCGCAATCAGCCCCAGCATTTT.

This clonotype was detected many times. The chain is built from TRBV3-1 and TRBJ1-1; D is uncertain. The CDR3 has 13 residues. CDR1 and CDR2 (germline): LGHDT, YNNKEL (reference sequence). Trimming stripped 1 base from V and 3 bases from J, with 6 bases between. For the CDR3, the DNA is TGTGCCAGCAGCCAAGGCATGTACACTGAAGCTTTCTTT. Encoded protein: CASSQGMYTEAFF.

Of note for this clonotype: This may be a read error: a much more frequent sequence differs by one nucleotide. The V gene is TRBV2, the J gene TRBJ1-2; a possible D gene is TRBD1 (5 bases). V lost 0 bases to trimming and J lost 5 bases, with 16 bases between them. The CDR3 is made up of 16 amino acids. Germline-derived CDR1 and CDR2 are SNHLY and FYNNEI. CDR3 bases: TGTGCCAGCAGTGAAGCACCGACAGCTAGTAGGTATGGCTACACCTTC. Protein sequence: CASSEAPTASRYGYTF.

This clonotype was observed at least ten times. The chain has TRBV20-1 and TRBJ2-1; possible D gene TRBD1, 5 bases. The germline V and J ends were trimmed by 1 base and 6 bases, with 10 bases remaining between them. Germline assignment: CDR1 DFQATT and CDR2 SNEGSKA (reference sequence). The CDR3 length is 13 residues. CDR3 sequence (DNA): TGCAGTGCTAGAGCAGGACATACCAATGAGCAGTTCTTC. Amino acid sequence: CSARAGHTNEQFF.

With regard to this clonotype: A much larger clone is a single base away; this may be a read error. The chain carries TRBV7-2 and TRBJ1-2; 9 positions agree with TRBD1. The CDR3 runs to 15 residues. CDR1 is SGHTA, CDR2 FQGNSA, per germline. V lost 5 bases and J lost 6; bases outside the gene matches: 10. The CDR3 DNA is TGTGCCAGCAGCCTATGTACCGGGACAGGGAATGGCTACACCTTC. It codes for CASSLCTGTGNGYTF.

This clonotype was observed at least ten times. This chain uses TRBV5-1 with TRBJ2-1, with 7 positions matching TRBD1. Germline V lookup: CDR1 SGHRS, CDR2 YFSETQ. V trimming: 0 bases; J trimming: 3 bases; junction bases outside the gene matches: 3. The CDR3 sequence is 15 residues long. CDR3 region: CASSLAGTDYNEQFF. CDR3 DNA: TGCGCCAGCAGCTTGGCCGGGACAGACTACAATGAGCAGTTCTTC.

This clonotype occurred many times. The chain combines TRBV7-8 with TRBJ1-1, with D tentatively TRBD1 (6 bases). Deletions cut 4 bases from V and 4 bases from J, with 16 bases between. Germline-derived CDR1 and CDR2 are SGHVS and FQNEAQ. The CDR3 is made up of 15 amino acids. The CDR3: CASSSPGVGATEAFF. The CDR3 nucleotides are TGTGCCAGCAGCTCCCCAGGGGTAGGGGCCACTGAAGCTTTCTTT.

This clonotype was counted ten times or more. The CDR3 DNA sequence: TGCGCCAGCAGCTTGGTAGCGGGGGGGAACTACGAGCAGTACTTC. This translates into CASSLVAGGNYEQYF. The V call is TRBV5-1, the J call TRBJ2-7, with TRBD2 identical over 11 bases. The germline CDR1 and CDR2 sequences are SGHRS and YFSETQ. Trimming at V came to 0 bases and at J to 3 bases, leaving 2 bases not matched to a gene. This CDR3 contains 15 residues.